The 7 T cell receptor beta chains below come from one sample, sequenced in a study of spatial heterogeneity in lung cancer. Time point specified: sample taken at primary tumor resection. Whole RNA from tumor, nontumor lung or frozen PBMC was sequenced unsorted. Each CDR3 protein gets one entry after TCRdb re-called the 5' RACE reads with MiXCR. The sample lists approximately 38,000 distinct CDR3 sequences, roughly 6% occurring once. The starting material was PBMCs, obtained at surgery. The receptor source for this set is a male donor with early-stage non-small cell lung cancer.

The chain uses TRBV20-1 and TRBJ1-3; D gene unclear. The germline V gene has CDR1 DFQATT and CDR2 SNEGSKA (reference sequence). This CDR3 spans 18 amino acids. V shed 2 bases and J shed 0 bases, with 20 bases lying between them. This CDR3 reads CSARIRRFTANSGNTIYF. The DNA for the CDR3 is TGCAGTGCTAGAATTCGCCGTTTTACAGCTAACTCTGGAAACACCATATATTTT.

This clonotype has a count of ten or more. The chain uses TRBV14 and TRBJ1-1; D perhaps matches TRBD1 (5 bases). Trimming stripped 1 base from V and 6 bases from J, with 12 bases between. The CDR3 has 14 amino acids. Germline V gives CDR1 SGHDN, CDR2 FVKESK. The CDR3 is CASSQVHPGSEAFF. The CDR3 DNA is TGTGCCAGCAGCCAAGTTCACCCAGGGTCTGAAGCTTTCTTT.

This clonotype was picked up many times. Here the CDR3 DNA reads TGTGCCAGCAGCTTATCCTCGGGGGGCACAGATACGCAGTATTTT. Protein: CASSLSSGGTDTQYF. The chain uses TRBV7-6 and TRBJ2-3; perhaps TRBD2 as D (6 bases). Between the trimmed V and J ends, which lost 2 bases and 1 base, there was a span of 10 bases. The CDR3 length is 15 residues. CDR1 SGHVS and CDR2 FNYEAQ come from the germline V gene.

J is TRBJ2-7 and V is TRBV30; 8 positions match TRBD1. CDR1 and CDR2 from the germline V gene are GTSNPN and SVGIG (reference sequence). Trimming took 1 base from V and 3 from J; bases not matched to a gene: 8. This CDR3 spans 15 amino acids. The CDR3 spells CAWSALGQVIYEQYF. CDR3 nucleotide sequence: TGTGCCTGGAGTGCCTTGGGACAGGTGATCTACGAGCAGTACTTC.

This clonotype has a handful of counts. The V and J genes are TRBV4-3 and TRBJ2-2; D may be TRBD2 (5 bases). Germline V lookup: CDR1 LGHNA, CDR2 YSLEER. The CDR3 totals 16 residues. Trimming removed 1 base from V and 8 bases from J, with 17 bases in between. The CDR3 nucleotides read TGCGCCAGCAGCCAAGGCCCGGGGAATTTTGTAGGGGAGCTGTTTTTT. It codes for CASSQGPGNFVGELFF.

This clonotype showed up many times. CDR3 coding DNA: TGCGCCAGCAGTGGGTTTAACAGGGCAGATACGCAGTATTTT. It encodes CASSGFNRADTQYF. V usage is TRBV10-1 and J usage is TRBJ2-3, with a weak D call TRBD1 (6 bases). V lost 4 bases to trimming and J lost 4 bases, with 12 bases between them. The CDR3 loop spans 14 amino acids. The germline V gene encodes CDR1 WNHNN and CDR2 SYGVQD (reference sequence).

The rearrangement uses TRBV5-4 and TRBJ1-1; tentatively, D is TRBD1 (5 bases). The CDR3 runs 14 residues. The V gene's germline CDR1 is SGHNT and CDR2 YYREEE (reference sequence). Trimming removed 1 base from V and 1 base from J, with 8 bases in between. This CDR3 reads CASSLSDKNTEAFF. The CDR3 coding sequence is TGTGCCAGCAGCTTGTCGGACAAGAACACTGAAGCTTTCTTT.